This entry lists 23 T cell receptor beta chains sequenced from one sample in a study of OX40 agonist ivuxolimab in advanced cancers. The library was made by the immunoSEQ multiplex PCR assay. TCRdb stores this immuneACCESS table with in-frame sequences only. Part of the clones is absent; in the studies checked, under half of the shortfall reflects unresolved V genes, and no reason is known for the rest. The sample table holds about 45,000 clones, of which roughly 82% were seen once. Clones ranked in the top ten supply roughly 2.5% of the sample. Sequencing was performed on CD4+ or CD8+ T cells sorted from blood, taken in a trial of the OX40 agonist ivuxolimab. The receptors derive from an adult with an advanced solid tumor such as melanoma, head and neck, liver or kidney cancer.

This chain's CDR3 is CASSLGGAGTDTQYF. Written as DNA, the CDR3 is TGTGCCAGCAGCTTAGGGGGGGCGGGCACAGATACGCAGTATTTT. V gene TRBV7-9 combines with J gene TRBJ2-3; TRBD1 or TRBD2 may be the D gene (6 bases each). The CDR3 contains 15 residues. V was pared by 1 base and J by 1 base, with 9 bases between. CDR1 and CDR2 (germline): SEHNR, FQNEAQ (reference sequence).

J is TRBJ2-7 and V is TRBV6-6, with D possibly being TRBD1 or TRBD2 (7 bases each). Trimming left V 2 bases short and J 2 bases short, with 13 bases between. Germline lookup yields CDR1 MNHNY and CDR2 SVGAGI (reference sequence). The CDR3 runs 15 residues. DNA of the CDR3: TGTGCCAGCAGTTACCGCCAGGGGGGGGCCTACGAGCAGTACTTC. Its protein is CASSYRQGGAYEQYF.

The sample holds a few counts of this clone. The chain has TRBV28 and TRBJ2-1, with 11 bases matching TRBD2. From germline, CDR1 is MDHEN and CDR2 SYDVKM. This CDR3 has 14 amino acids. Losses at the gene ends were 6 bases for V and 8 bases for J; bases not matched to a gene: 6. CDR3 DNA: TGTGCCAGCAGAATTAGCGGGAGGGCCCATGAGCAGTTCTTC. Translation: CASRISGRAHEQFF.

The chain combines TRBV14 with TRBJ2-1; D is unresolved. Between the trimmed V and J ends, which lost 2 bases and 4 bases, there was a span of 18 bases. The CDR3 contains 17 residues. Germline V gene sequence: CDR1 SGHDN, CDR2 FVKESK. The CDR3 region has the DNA TGTGCCAGCAGCCAATCTATAATCTTATTGAGGTACAATGAGCAGTTCTTC. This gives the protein CASSQSIILLRYNEQFF.

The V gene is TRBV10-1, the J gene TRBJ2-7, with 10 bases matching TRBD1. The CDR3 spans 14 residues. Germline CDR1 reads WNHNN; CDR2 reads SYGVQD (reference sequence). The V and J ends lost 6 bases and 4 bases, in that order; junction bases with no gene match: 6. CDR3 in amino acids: CASRTGQGQYEQYF. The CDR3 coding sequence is TGCGCCAGCAGGACGGGACAGGGGCAATACGAGCAGTACTTC.

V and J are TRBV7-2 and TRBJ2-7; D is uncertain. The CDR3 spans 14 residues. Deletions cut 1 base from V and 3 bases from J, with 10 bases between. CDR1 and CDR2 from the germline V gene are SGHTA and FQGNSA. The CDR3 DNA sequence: TGTGCCAGCAGCTTAGACAAAGACCACTACGAGCAGTACTTC. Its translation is CASSLDKDHYEQYF.

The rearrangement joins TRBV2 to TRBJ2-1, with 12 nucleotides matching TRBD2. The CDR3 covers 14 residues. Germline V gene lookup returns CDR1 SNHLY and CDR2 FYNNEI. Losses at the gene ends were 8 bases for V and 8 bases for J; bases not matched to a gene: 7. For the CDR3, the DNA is TGTGCCAGCGCCCTAGCGGGGGGGCCGTATGAGCAGTTCTTC. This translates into CASALAGGPYEQFF.

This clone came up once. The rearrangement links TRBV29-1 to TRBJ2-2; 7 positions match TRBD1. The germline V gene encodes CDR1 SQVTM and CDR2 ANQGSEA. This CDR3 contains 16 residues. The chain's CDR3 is CNVIYGTAANTGELFF. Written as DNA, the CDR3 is TGCAACGTCATCTACGGGACAGCCGCGAACACCGGGGAGCTGTTTTTT.

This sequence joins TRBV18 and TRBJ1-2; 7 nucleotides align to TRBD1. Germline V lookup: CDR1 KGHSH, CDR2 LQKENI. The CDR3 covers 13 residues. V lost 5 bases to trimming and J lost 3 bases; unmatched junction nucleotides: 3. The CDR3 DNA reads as TGTGCCAGCTCATCCGGGACAGACTATGGCTACACCTTC. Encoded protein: CASSSGTDYGYTF.

CDR3 coding DNA: TGTGCCAGCAGCCCTGGGACAGGGGGCTACAATGAGCAGTTCTTC. It specifies CASSPGTGGYNEQFF. The rearrangement uses TRBV7-2 and TRBJ2-1; 11 bases align to TRBD1. This CDR3 region has 15 residues. V gave up 5 bases and J gave up 3 bases; unmatched junction bases: 3. Germline V gene sequence: CDR1 SGHTA, CDR2 FQGNSA.

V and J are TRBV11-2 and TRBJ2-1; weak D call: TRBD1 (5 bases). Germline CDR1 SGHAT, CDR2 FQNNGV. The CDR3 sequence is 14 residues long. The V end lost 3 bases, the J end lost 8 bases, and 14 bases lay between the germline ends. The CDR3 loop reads CASSFGQMGYEQFF. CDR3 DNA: TGTGCCAGCAGCTTCGGACAAATGGGCTATGAGCAGTTCTTC.

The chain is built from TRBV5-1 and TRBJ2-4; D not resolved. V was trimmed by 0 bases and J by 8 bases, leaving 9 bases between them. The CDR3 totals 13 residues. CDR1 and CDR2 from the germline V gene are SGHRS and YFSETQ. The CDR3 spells CASSLEVGDIQYF. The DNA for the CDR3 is TGCGCCAGCAGCTTGGAGGTTGGGGACATTCAGTACTTC.

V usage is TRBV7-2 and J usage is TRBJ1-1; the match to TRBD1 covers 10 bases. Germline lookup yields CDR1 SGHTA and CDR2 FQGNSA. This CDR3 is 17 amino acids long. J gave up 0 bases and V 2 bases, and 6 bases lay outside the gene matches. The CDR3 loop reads CASSLSGQGGLNTEAFF. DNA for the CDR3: TGTGCCAGCAGCTTAAGTGGACAGGGGGGCCTGAACACTGAAGCTTTCTTT. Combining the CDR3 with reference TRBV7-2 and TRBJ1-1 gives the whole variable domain GAGVSQSPSNKVTEKGKDVELRCDPISGHTALYWYRQSLGQGLEFLIYFQGNSAPDKSGLPSDRFSAERTGGSVSTLTIQRTQQEDSAVYLCASSLSGQGGLNTEAFFGQGTRLTVV.

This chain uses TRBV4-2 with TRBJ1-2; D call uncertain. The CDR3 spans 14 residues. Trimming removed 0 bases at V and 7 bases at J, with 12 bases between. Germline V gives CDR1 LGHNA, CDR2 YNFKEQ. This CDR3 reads CASSQESSWSGYTF. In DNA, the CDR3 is TGTGCCAGCAGCCAAGAATCATCCTGGAGTGGCTACACCTTC.

CDR3 DNA sequence: TGTGCCAGCAGTTTATCAGGGGGCTCTGGGGCCAACGTCCTGACTTTC. Its translation is CASSLSGGSGANVLTF. J is TRBJ2-6 and V is TRBV27; weak D call: TRBD1 (6 bases). Per germline, CDR1 MNHEY and CDR2 SMNVEV (reference sequence). Trimming took 0 bases from V and 0 from J, leaving 6 bases between them. The length of the CDR3 is 16 residues.

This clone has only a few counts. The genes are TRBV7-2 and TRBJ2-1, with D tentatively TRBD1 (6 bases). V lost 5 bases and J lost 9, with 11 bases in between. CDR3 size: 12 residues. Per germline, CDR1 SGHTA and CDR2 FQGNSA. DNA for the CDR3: TGTGCCAGCAGCGTCAGGGGCGGTGAGCAGTTCTTC. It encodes CASSVRGGEQFF.

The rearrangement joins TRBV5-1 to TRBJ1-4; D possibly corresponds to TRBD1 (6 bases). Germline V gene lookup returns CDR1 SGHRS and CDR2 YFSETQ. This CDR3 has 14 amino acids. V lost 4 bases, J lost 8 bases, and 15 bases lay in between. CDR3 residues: CASSPGQSQEKLFF. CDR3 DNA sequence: TGCGCCAGCAGCCCCGGACAGTCCCAAGAAAAACTGTTTTTT.

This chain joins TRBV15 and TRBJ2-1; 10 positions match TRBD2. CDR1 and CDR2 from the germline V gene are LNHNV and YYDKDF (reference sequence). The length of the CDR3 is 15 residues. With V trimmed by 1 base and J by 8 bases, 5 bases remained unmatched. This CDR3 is CATSRVSGGAYEQFF. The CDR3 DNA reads TGTGCCACCAGCAGAGTCAGCGGGGGGGCCTATGAGCAGTTCTTC.

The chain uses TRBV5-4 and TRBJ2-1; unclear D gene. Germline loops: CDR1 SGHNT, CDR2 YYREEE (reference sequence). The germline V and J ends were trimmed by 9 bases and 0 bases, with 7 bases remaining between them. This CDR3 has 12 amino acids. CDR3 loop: CATRSSYNEQFF. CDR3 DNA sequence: TGTGCCACTCGTAGCTCCTACAATGAGCAGTTCTTC. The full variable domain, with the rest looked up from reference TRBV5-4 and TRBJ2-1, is ETGVTQSPTHLIKTRGQQVTLRCSSQSGHNTVSWYQQALGQGPQFIFQYYREEENGRGNFPPRFSGLQFPNYSSELNVNALELDDSALYLCATRSSYNEQFFGPGTRLTVL.

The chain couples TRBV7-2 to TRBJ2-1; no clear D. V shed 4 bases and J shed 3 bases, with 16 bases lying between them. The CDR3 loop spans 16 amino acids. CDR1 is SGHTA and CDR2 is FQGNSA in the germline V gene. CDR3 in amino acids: CASSSKGLRGYNEQFF. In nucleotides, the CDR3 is TGTGCCAGCAGCTCTAAGGGCCTTAGAGGCTACAATGAGCAGTTCTTC.

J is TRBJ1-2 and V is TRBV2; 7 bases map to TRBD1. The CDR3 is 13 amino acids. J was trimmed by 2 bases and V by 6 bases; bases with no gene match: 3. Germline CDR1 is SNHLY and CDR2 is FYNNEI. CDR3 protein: CASSGQANYGYTF. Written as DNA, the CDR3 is TGTGCCAGCAGCGGACAGGCCAACTATGGCTACACCTTC.

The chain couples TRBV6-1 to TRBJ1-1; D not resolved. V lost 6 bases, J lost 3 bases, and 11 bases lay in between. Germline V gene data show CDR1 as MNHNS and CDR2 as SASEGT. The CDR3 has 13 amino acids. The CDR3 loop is CASRQDGHTEAFF. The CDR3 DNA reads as TGTGCCAGCAGGCAGGACGGTCACACTGAAGCTTTCTTT.

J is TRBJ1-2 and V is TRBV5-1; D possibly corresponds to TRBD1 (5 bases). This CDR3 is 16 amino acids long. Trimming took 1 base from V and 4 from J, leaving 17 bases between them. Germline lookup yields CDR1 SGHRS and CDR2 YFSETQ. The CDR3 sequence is CASSLTQNGGIYGYTF. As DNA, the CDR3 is TGCGCCAGCAGCTTGACTCAGAATGGGGGGATCTATGGCTACACCTTC.